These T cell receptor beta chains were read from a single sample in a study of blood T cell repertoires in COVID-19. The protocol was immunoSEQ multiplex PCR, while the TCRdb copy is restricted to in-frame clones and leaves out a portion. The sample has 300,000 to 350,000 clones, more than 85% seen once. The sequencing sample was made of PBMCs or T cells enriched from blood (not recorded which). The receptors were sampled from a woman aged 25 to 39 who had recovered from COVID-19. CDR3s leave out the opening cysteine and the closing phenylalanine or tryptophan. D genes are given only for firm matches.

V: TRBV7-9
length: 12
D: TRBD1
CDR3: ASSPQGASNEQF

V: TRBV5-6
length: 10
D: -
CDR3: ASSLGDREAF

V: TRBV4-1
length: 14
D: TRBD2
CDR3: ASSHFSGGPADTQY

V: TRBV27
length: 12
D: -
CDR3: ASSPVSLSGGYT

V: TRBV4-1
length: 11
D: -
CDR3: ASSQGGYYGYT

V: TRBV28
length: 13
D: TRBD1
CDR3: ASSQYRQGLYGYT

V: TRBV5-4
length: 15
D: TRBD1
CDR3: ASSLATGGPYNSPLH

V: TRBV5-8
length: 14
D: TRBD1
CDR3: ASSLRSRATGDSQY

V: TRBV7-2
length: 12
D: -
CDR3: ASSWGSGVSEQY

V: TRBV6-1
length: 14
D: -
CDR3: ASSELPGVGNSPLH

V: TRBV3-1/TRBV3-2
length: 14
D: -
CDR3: ASSQDLGGRNEKLF

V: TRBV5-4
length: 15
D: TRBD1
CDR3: ASSPGGTGASGNTIY

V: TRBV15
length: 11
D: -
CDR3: ATSRDLSETQY

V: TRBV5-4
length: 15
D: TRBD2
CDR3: ASSTRDSGGAADTQY

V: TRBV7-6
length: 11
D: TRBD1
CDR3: ASSPGQENEQF

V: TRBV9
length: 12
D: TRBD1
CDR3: ASSVRDRVETQY

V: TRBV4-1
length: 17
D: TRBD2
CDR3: ASSLIGTSGGRDTGELF

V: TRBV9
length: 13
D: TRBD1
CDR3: ASSVEGQSNYGYT

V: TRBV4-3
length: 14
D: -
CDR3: ASSQGDRQLNSPLH

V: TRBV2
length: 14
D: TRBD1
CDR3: ASSYRTGGKNTEAF

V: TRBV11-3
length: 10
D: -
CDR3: ASSPGTGELF

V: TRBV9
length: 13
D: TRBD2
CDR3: ASSVAGDSYNEQF

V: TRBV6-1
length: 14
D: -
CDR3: ASSGVDFLRGTEAF

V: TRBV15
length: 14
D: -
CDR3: ATSRDWRGSGTEAF

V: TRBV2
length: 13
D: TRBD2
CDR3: ASRPGTINTGELF

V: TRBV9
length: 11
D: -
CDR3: ASSSGSGYEQY

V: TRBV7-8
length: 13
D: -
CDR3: ASSPGQSNTGELF

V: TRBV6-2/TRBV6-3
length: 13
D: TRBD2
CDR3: ASSYVGGGTYEQY

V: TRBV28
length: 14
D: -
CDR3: ASSLGTRPKNTEAF

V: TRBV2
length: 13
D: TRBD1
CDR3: ASRTGTGGGYGYT

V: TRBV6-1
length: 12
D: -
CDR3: ASSEARSLDTQY

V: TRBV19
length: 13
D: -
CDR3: ASAEAVATNEKLF

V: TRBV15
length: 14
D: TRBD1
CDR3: ATKAPGQGVVGELF

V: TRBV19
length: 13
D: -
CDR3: ASSIGAGVGEKLF

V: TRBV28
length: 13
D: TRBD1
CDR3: ASSHRGLAKNIQY